This T cell receptor beta chain was profiled in a study of cytomegalovirus exposure and HLA in healthy donors. Overall study findings and caveats: Later analysis demonstrated an association between a missense DCLRE1C variant and TCR beta V- and J-gene trimming. The sole available immune exposure information was CMV serostatus. Among TCR beta chains, those listed as cytomegalovirus-associated numbered approximately 150.

PCR amplification relied on 60 Vbeta primers (plus 13 Jbeta primers). Assay used: immunoSEQ multiplex PCR; TCRdb lists only in-frame clones, some missing. This sample has some 200,000 clones, with roughly 84% found just once. The donors gave bone marrow, and they were healthy. This clone came up a few times. The antigen is undetermined. Germline V CDR1 and CDR2: SGDLS, YYNGEE. The CDR3 sequence is 13 residues long. V was pared by 1 base and J by 7 bases, with 6 bases between. The V call is TRBV9, the J call TRBJ1-6; D gene unclear. Sequencing was done on a sample of PBMCs. This clonotype was sampled from a girl aged 10 to 17 in good health and CMV-seronegative. The CDR3 is CASSVSVNSPLHF. The CDR3 nucleotides are TGTGCCAGCAGCGTATCCGTGAATTCACCCCTCCACTTT.